Sequencing of this TCR beta chain was carried out in a study of blood T cell repertoires in COVID-19. Study-level background: Acute and convalescent COVID-19 samples came from the United States, Italy and Spain.

Per germline, CDR1 SGHTA and CDR2 FQGNSA. This CDR3 has 15 amino acids. In the case of this clone: The junction and the germline gene differ at one end; a read error may be behind it.

The protocol was immunoSEQ multiplex PCR, while the TCRdb copy is restricted to in-frame clones and leaves out a portion. Here the sample spans 100,000 to 150,000 clones, 90% being singletons. The clonotype originates from a woman in her fifties or sixties with COVID-19, enrolled during active disease. This chain uses TRBV7-2 with TRBJ1-3; 10 bases are shared with TRBD1. The sequenced material came from peripheral blood. The CDR3 bases are TGTGCCAGCAGATTAGACAGGGGGCCAGGAAACACCATATATTTT. Its translation: CASRLDRGPGNTIYF.